This is a list of T cell receptor beta chains from one sample in a study of cytomegalovirus exposure and HLA in healthy donors. Only in-frame clones appear in the TCRdb table, and some are missing; sequencing was by immunoSEQ multiplex PCR. Its table lists tens of thousands of clones. The sequenced sample consisted of PBMCs. These TCRs come from a woman in her forties in good health and CMV-seronegative. Both conserved end residues are part of each CDR3.

V gene	J gene	CDR3 protein
TRBV30	TRBJ1-1	CAWNSASPEAFF
TRBV7-2	TRBJ2-7	CASSFGGTGAYEQYF
TRBV19	TRBJ2-7	CASSIRGSTAYEQYF
TRBV9	TRBJ2-7	CASSGEQAGPSSYEQYF
TRBV2	TRBJ1-1	CASSEQVEAEAFF
TRBV30	TRBJ1-4	CAGSAWGGEAEKLFF
TRBV6-5	TRBJ2-3	CATTSGASTDTQYF
TRBV6-6	TRBJ2-3	CASTSTGGDTQYF
TRBV15	TRBJ1-2	CATSRDRALNYGYTF
TRBV28	TRBJ1-2	CATETVNYGYTF
TRBV20-1	TRBJ1-1	CSATYRVEAFF
TRBV9	TRBJ2-1	CASSVAWDSQQFF
TRBV6-1	TRBJ1-2	CASTGQGAAYGYTF
TRBV27	TRBJ2-1	CASRPRLPVYNEQFF
TRBV25-1	TRBJ1-1	CASSESGTGNTEAFF
TRBV5-4	TRBJ2-7	CASSLESSHYEQYF
TRBV6-1	TRBJ2-5	CASTQQGTKTQYF
TRBV28	TRBJ1-2	CASSPRRDGYTF
TRBV30	TRBJ2-2	CAYSSGGAPGELFF
TRBV18	TRBJ2-1	CASSPPGTSDYNEQFF
TRBV15	TRBJ2-4	CATGLGGNIQYF
TRBV28	TRBJ1-6	CASSSEGQGFALHF
TRBV7-9	TRBJ1-2	CASREVGLPGPF
TRBV7-2	TRBJ2-7	CASSSLAGAVEQYF
TRBV7-2	TRBJ2-2	CASSLGTGMTGELFF
TRBV30	TRBJ2-3	CAWSRGSGGGDTQYF
TRBV5-8	TRBJ1-4	CASSRRGGGKLFF
TRBV5-1	TRBJ1-3	CASSLAGTGNTIYF
TRBV7-2	TRBJ1-2	CASSLGQGYGYTF
TRBV19	TRBJ2-5	CASMDHGRGRETQYF